The rows below give T cell receptor beta chains drawn from one sample of a study of regulatory T cells in long-lasting Graves disease. TCRdb used MiXCR to reprocess the multiplex PCR reads, holding one entry per CDR3 protein. The sample has roughly 700,000 distinct CDR3 sequences, about 30% seen once. Sample: peripheral blood mononuclear cells (PBMCs), taken when the disease was refractory, from a patient treated with antithyroid drugs. Source of these receptors: a female donor with Graves disease. Each CDR3 is given with its conserved first and last residue. The order of the fields is J gene, clone size, D gene, V gene, CDR3 DNA, CDR3 protein. The D gene is left open where the match is weak. The listing skips clone size in some rows; elsewhere it reads once, few, many or a size class.

TRBJ1-4	few	TRBD1	TRBV20-1	TGCAGTGCTGCATCGGACAGGGGGGATGAAAAACTGTTTTTT	CSAASDRGDEKLFF
TRBJ1-4	NA	NA	TRBV6-5	TGTGCCAGCAGTTACTCGGAACGTACCGGAAAACTGTTTTTT	CASSYSERTGKLFF
TRBJ1-2	NA	TRBD1	TRBV20-1	TGCAGTGCTAGAGAAGGGGGCAGTGGGACAGGGAGCGGCTACACCTTC	CSAREGGSGTGSGYTF
TRBJ2-7	NA	NA	TRBV7-9	TGTGCCAGCAGCCCCCCGACAGTGGAGGCCTACGAGCAGTACTTC	CASSPPTVEAYEQYF
TRBJ1-2	NA	NA	TRBV19	TGTGCCAGTAGTATACGGGCAGGGGACGGCTACACCTTC	CASSIRAGDGYTF
TRBJ1-5	NA	NA	TRBV27	TGTGCCAGCAGTGAAAAACAGGGCTACGGTTACAATCAGCCCCAGCATTTT	CASSEKQGYGYNQPQHF
TRBJ2-2	NA	NA	TRBV14	TGTGCCAGCAGCCCCAATCTAGCATTCTCCGGGGAGCTGTTTTTT	CASSPNLAFSGELFF
TRBJ2-7	few	NA	TRBV27	TGTGCCAGCAAACCAGTACCTAGAAGTATTTACGAGCAGTACTTC	CASKPVPRSIYEQYF
TRBJ1-5	NA	TRBD1	TRBV20-1	TGCAGTGCCTTGGACAGGGCTAGCAATCAGCCCCAGCATTTT	CSALDRASNQPQHF
TRBJ2-7	NA	TRBD2	TRBV11-2	TGTGCCAGCAGCCCGATCCAGCTGGGGAGGGGCGAGCAGTACTTC	CASSPIQLGRGEQYF
TRBJ1-1	few	NA	TRBV28	TGTGCCAGCAGTTTCACAGAGTTGAACACTGAAGCTTTCTTT	CASSFTELNTEAFF
TRBJ1-1	NA	TRBD1	TRBV7-9	TGTGCCAGCAGCGGGACAGTTGAAGCTTTCTTT	CASSGTVEAFF
TRBJ1-2	few	TRBD1	TRBV5-4	TGTGCCAGCAGCGGCCGACAGGGACTCTATGGCTACACCTTC	CASSGRQGLYGYTF
TRBJ2-1	NA	NA	TRBV29-1	TGCAGCGTTGCCTACCTCGAGCAGTTCTTC	CSVAYLEQFF
TRBJ2-7	NA	TRBD1	TRBV5-1	TGCGCCAGCAGCACCGACGTCGGACAGGGCTACGAGCAGTACTTC	CASSTDVGQGYEQYF
TRBJ1-5	NA	TRBD1	TRBV2	TGTCCGGATGTCCGGGACAGGGGGAGCAATCAGCCCCAGCATTTT	CPDVRDRGSNQPQHF
TRBJ1-2	NA	NA	TRBV29-1	TGCAGCGTTGAAGACGAAGGGCGGGCTAACTATGGCTACACCTTC	CSVEDEGRANYGYTF
TRBJ1-1	NA	NA	TRBV9	TGTGCCAGCAGCCCTAGACAGACGAGCACTGAAGCTTTCTTT	CASSPRQTSTEAFF
TRBJ2-1	NA	NA	TRBV11-2	TGTGCCAGCAGCTTAGCCTTGTACAATGAGCAGTTCTTC	CASSLALYNEQFF
TRBJ1-1	few	NA	TRBV29-1	TGCAGCGTTGTAGGACCGAACACTGAAGCTTTCTTT	CSVVGPNTEAFF
TRBJ1-1	NA	NA	TRBV29-1	TGCAGCGTTGTCCCAGGGGCGACTGAAGCTTTCTTT	CSVVPGATEAFF
TRBJ1-2	NA	NA	TRBV30	TGTGCCTGGATAGCAGTCTATGGCTACACCTTC	CAWIAVYGYTF
TRBJ2-7	NA	NA	TRBV9	TGTGCCAGCAGCGCATGGCGGGACACTTCATCCTACGAGCAGTACTTC	CASSAWRDTSSYEQYF
TRBJ2-7	many	NA	TRBV2	TGTGCCAGCAGTGAGGGGGCTTCCGGATACGAGCAGTACTTC	CASSEGASGYEQYF
TRBJ1-5	NA	TRBD1	TRBV27	TGTGCCAGCAGTCCCCAGCACGGGACAGAGAATCAGCCCCAGCATTTT	CASSPQHGTENQPQHF
TRBJ1-5	NA	NA	TRBV20-1	TGCAGTGCGGAAGGTGGTAGCAATCAGCCCCAGCATTTT	CSAEGGSNQPQHF
TRBJ1-3	few	NA	TRBV7-8	TGTGCCAGCAGCCCCTTAAAGGGGAAAGTTGGAAACACCATATATTTT	CASSPLKGKVGNTIYF
TRBJ1-2	NA	TRBD1	TRBV30	TGTGCCTGGAGTTCGGCGGGGACAGGGGTTGGTGGCTACACCTTC	CAWSSAGTGVGGYTF
TRBJ1-3	NA	TRBD1	TRBV2	TGTGCCAGCAGAGCAGGGGGCACCTCTGGAAACACCATATATTTT	CASRAGGTSGNTIYF
TRBJ1-3	many	NA	TRBV3-1	TGTGCCAGCAGCCAAGAGCAGGACGGTTACTCTGGAAACACCATATATTTT	CASSQEQDGYSGNTIYF
TRBJ1-1	NA	NA	TRBV5-1	TGCGCCAGCAGCATAGCCACAGGGAAGAACACTGAAGCTTTCTTT	CASSIATGKNTEAFF
TRBJ1-2	many	TRBD1	TRBV28	TGTGCCAGCAGAGGGCCGGGACAGGGGGCAGATGGCTACACCTTC	CASRGPGQGADGYTF
TRBJ2-7	NA	NA	TRBV14	TGTGCCAGCAGCCAAGATTCGGAAGCTTCTCGGGAGCAGTACTTC	CASSQDSEASREQYF
TRBJ1-4	NA	NA	TRBV19	TGTGCTACGAAGCCCGGGGGTAAAAATTGGGGTGAAAAACTGTTTTTT	CATKPGGKNWGEKLFF
TRBJ2-1	NA	TRBD1	TRBV28	TGTGCCAGCCGGAAACAGGGGAATGAGCAGTTCTTC	CASRKQGNEQFF
TRBJ1-1	few	NA	TRBV12-3/TRBV12-4	TGTGCCAGCAGTTTAACAGTGCTAGGGTCCACTGAAGCTTTCTTT	CASSLTVLGSTEAFF
TRBJ1-1	many	NA	TRBV28	TGTGCCAGCCTCGCGGGGGGGAACACTGAAGCTTTCTTT	CASLAGGNTEAFF
TRBJ1-5	few	NA	TRBV7-8	TGTGCCAGCAGCTTAGTACCGGGCGGCCAGCCCCAGCATTTT	CASSLVPGGQPQHF
TRBJ1-1	many	NA	TRBV2	TGTGCCAGCAGGGCAGAGAGAGCGAACACTGAAGCTTTCTTT	CASRAERANTEAFF
TRBJ1-3	few	NA	TRBV7-2	TGTGCCAGCAGCTTAGCCACAGGCTCTGGAAACACCATATATTTT	CASSLATGSGNTIYF
TRBJ1-3	many	NA	TRBV28	TGTGCCAGCAGTTCAACAGGGATTGGAAACACCATATATTTT	CASSSTGIGNTIYF
TRBJ1-1	few	NA	TRBV20-1	TGCAGTGCTAGAGTTGGCGGGACGGGGAACACTGAAGCTTTCTTT	CSARVGGTGNTEAFF
TRBJ1-2	many	NA	TRBV30	TGTGCCTGGAGTGGACAGACTAACTATGGCTACACCTTC	CAWSGQTNYGYTF
TRBJ2-7	few	NA	TRBV20-1	TGCAGTGCTAGAGATAATGCGGGAAAGCTTGACGAGCAGTACTTC	CSARDNAGKLDEQYF
TRBJ1-3	once	NA	TRBV5-4	TGTGCCAGCAGCTTAAACGGCAACTCTGGAAACACCATATATTTT	CASSLNGNSGNTIYF
TRBJ2-5	NA	NA	TRBV20-1	TGCAGTGGACTAGTTGAGGCGGGAGAGACCCAGTACTTC	CSGLVEAGETQYF
TRBJ2-7	NA	NA	TRBV11-2	TGTGCCAGCAGCCCGGGGGGCGGACAGGGCTACGAGCAGTACTTC	CASSPGGGQGYEQYF
TRBJ1-1	NA	NA	TRBV19	TGTGCCAGTAGATTGTACTTCGAAGCTTTCTTT	CASRLYFEAFF
TRBJ1-5	NA	TRBD1	TRBV15	TGTGCCACCAGCAGAGACCAGGGGGAGAGGGCCCAGCATTTT	CATSRDQGERAQHF